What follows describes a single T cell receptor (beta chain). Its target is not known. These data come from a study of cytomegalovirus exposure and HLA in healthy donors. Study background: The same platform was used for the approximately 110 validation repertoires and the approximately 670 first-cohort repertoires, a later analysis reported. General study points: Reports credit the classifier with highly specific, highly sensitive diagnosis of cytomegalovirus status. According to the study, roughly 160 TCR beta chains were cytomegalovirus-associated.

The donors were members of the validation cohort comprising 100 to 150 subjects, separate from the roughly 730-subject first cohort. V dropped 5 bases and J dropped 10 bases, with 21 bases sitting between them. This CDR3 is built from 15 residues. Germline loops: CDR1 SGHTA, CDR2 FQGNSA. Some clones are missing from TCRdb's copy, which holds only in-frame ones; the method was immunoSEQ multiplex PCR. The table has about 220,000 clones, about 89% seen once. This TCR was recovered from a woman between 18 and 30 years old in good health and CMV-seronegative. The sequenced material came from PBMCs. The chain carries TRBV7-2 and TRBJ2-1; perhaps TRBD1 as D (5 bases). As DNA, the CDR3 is TGTGCCAGCAGCCCGGACCCCGAAATAGGACAAGAGCAGTTCTTC. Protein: CASSPDPEIGQEQFF.